One sample yielded the 22 T cell receptor beta chains listed below, sequenced in a study of T cell changes during pregnancy in multiple sclerosis. Profiled with immunoSEQ multiplex PCR; TCRdb holds only in-frame clones, not every one. The table lists some 44,000 clones, about nine tenths of them singletons. The sample in question was CD4+ T cells from peripheral blood mononuclear cells, obtained in the third trimester of pregnancy. The source of these receptors is a female donor with multiple sclerosis, enrolled in a pregnancy study.

A single count supports this clone. The chain uses TRBV5-4 and TRBJ1-5; no firm D call. The V and J ends lost 4 bases and 3 bases respectively, with 8 bases between them. Per the germline V gene, CDR1 is SGHNT and CDR2 is YYREEE (reference sequence). The CDR3 covers 13 residues. CDR3 sequence (DNA): TGTGCCAGCAGCCCCGACACCAATCAGCCCCAGCATTTT. Its translation is CASSPDTNQPQHF.

The chain has TRBV4-3 and TRBJ2-5; D is undetermined. The germline gives CDR1 LGHNA, CDR2 YSLEER. Trimming stripped 0 bases from V and 6 bases from J, with 8 bases between. CDR3 length: 13 amino acids. The CDR3 here is CASSQDLEQTQYF. The CDR3, as DNA: TGCGCCAGCAGCCAAGACTTGGAGCAGACCCAGTACTTC.

The rearrangement uses TRBV28 and TRBJ2-1; 15 bases are shared with TRBD2. Germline CDR1 and CDR2: MDHEN and SYDVKM. With 5 bases clipped from V and 7 bases from J, the junction kept 6 bases outside the gene matches. This CDR3 has 16 residues. CDR3 in amino acids: CASSRGLAGGENEQFF. As DNA, the CDR3 is TGTGCCAGCAGTCGGGGACTAGCGGGAGGAGAGAATGAGCAGTTCTTC.

The chain joins TRBV7-9 to TRBJ2-1; D possibly corresponds to TRBD2 (7 bases). The germline V gene encodes CDR1 SEHNR and CDR2 FQNEAQ (reference sequence). The CDR3 spans 16 residues. Trimming left V 3 bases short and J 5 bases short, with 17 bases between. This CDR3 reads CASSFRSGGQDNEQFF. The CDR3 nucleotides are TGTGCCAGCAGCTTTCGCTCGGGGGGACAAGACAATGAGCAGTTCTTC.

The chain recombines TRBV19 with TRBJ2-3; TRBD1 agrees at 8 bases. Germline V CDR1 and CDR2: LNHDA, SQIVND (reference sequence). The CDR3 consists of 15 residues. The ends lost 4 bases at V and 3 bases at J; junction bases unmatched: 6. The CDR3 protein is CASSNQGAVTDTQYF. The CDR3, as DNA: TGTGCCAGTAGTAACCAGGGGGCGGTGACAGATACGCAGTATTTT.

The V and J genes are TRBV15 and TRBJ1-1; 7 bases are shared with TRBD1. The CDR3 extends over 16 amino acids. V dropped 1 base and J dropped 4; count of bases not matched to a gene: 9. In germline, CDR1 is LNHNV, CDR2 YYDKDF (reference sequence). The CDR3 region is CATSRVLGQQGTEAFF. The DNA of the CDR3 is TGTGCCACCAGCAGAGTTTTGGGACAGCAAGGCACTGAAGCTTTCTTT.

The rearrangement uses TRBV15 and TRBJ1-4; TRBD1 matches 7 bases. CDR1 and CDR2 from the germline V gene are LNHNV and YYDKDF (reference sequence). The V gene end was trimmed by 5 bases and the J gene end by 4 bases; junction bases not matched to a gene: 7. This CDR3 region has 15 residues. CDR3 DNA sequence: TGTGCCACCAGCGGAACCGGGACAGTTAATGAAAAACTGTTTTTT. It encodes CATSGTGTVNEKLFF.

The V gene is TRBV6-5, the J gene TRBJ2-5, with 7 bases lining up with TRBD2. With 0 bases clipped from V and 5 bases from J, the junction kept 3 bases outside the gene matches. CDR3 length: 14 amino acids. The V gene's germline CDR1 is MNHEY and CDR2 SVGAGI. This chain's CDR3 is CASSYSGLGETQYF. As DNA, the CDR3 is TGTGCCAGCAGTTACTCTGGACTAGGGGAGACCCAGTACTTC.

The CDR3 coding sequence is TGTGCCAGCAGCTTAGGCCTAGCGGAGGAGCTGTTTTTT. Amino acids: CASSLGLAEELFF. The V gene is TRBV7-9, the J gene TRBJ2-2; 7 positions agree with TRBD2. The CDR3 covers 13 residues. The germline CDR1 and CDR2 sequences are SEHNR and FQNEAQ (reference sequence). J was trimmed by 10 bases and V by 1 base; bases with no gene match: 3.

The chain combines TRBV27 with TRBJ2-1, with 7 bases identical to TRBD1. Per the germline V gene, CDR1 is MNHEY and CDR2 is SMNVEV (reference sequence). J gave up 0 bases and V 6 bases, and 8 bases lay outside the gene matches. The CDR3 covers 16 residues. The CDR3 sequence is CASSRQGRGSYNEQFF. The CDR3 region has the DNA TGTGCCAGCAGCCGACAGGGCAGGGGCTCCTACAATGAGCAGTTCTTC.

This clone was recorded once. The V call is TRBV4-3, the J call TRBJ2-5; TRBD2 agrees at 8 bases. The V segment lost 0 bases and the J segment 2 bases; nucleotides outside the gene matches: 5. The CDR3 is made up of 16 amino acids. Germline CDR1 reads LGHNA; CDR2 reads YSLEER. The CDR3 region is CASSQELAEGQETQYF. The CDR3 region has the DNA TGCGCCAGCAGCCAAGAACTAGCGGAGGGACAAGAGACCCAGTACTTC.

J is TRBJ2-3 and V is TRBV19; no clear D. The CDR3 totals 12 residues. The V end was cut by 5 bases, the J end by 5 bases, with 8 bases between. In germline, CDR1 is LNHDA, CDR2 SQIVND (reference sequence). CDR3 region: CASSASIDTQYF. The CDR3 nucleotides read TGTGCCAGTAGTGCCAGTATAGATACGCAGTATTTT.

This clone was seen just once. The chain has TRBV4-1 and TRBJ2-7, with 11 bases lining up with TRBD2. The CDR3 is made up of 15 amino acids. V was pared by 5 bases and J by 4 bases, with 7 bases of the junction left unmatched. The germline V gene encodes CDR1 MGHRA and CDR2 YSYEKL. The CDR3 here is CASSETSGSQYEQYF. The CDR3 region has the DNA TGCGCCAGCAGCGAAACTAGCGGGAGTCAGTACGAGCAGTACTTC.

The chain links TRBV4-3 to TRBJ1-2; D not resolved. The CDR3 length is 15 residues. CDR1 LGHNA and CDR2 YSLEER come from the germline V gene. Trimming pared 0 bases from V and 3 bases from J, leaving 11 bases between. In DNA form, the CDR3 reads TGCGCCAGCAGCCAAGATACTTTGCTATACTATGGCTACACCTTC. It codes for CASSQDTLLYYGYTF.

The chain uses TRBV7-2 and TRBJ2-2, with 12 positions matching TRBD2. In germline, CDR1 is SGHTA, CDR2 FQGNSA. Trimming took 2 bases from V and 8 from J; bases not matched to a gene: 9. The CDR3 is 17 residues long. CDR3 coding DNA: TGTGCCAGCAGCTTAATGACTAGCGGGAGCTCGATTGGGGAGCTGTTTTTT. Translation gives CASSLMTSGSSIGELFF.

J is TRBJ2-2 and V is TRBV28; no firm D call. This CDR3 is built from 15 residues. The germline CDR1 and CDR2 sequences are MDHEN and SYDVKM. Trimming shortened V by 3 bases and J by 4 bases, and 12 bases separated the two germline ends. The chain's CDR3 is CASSFDPGPTGELFF. The CDR3 DNA reads TGTGCCAGCAGTTTCGACCCAGGCCCCACCGGGGAGCTGTTTTTT.

This rearrangement joins TRBV30 to TRBJ2-1, with 9 bases lining up with TRBD2. Germline CDR1 reads GTSNPN; CDR2 reads SVGIG (reference sequence). CDR3 length: 16 amino acids. Trimming removed 3 bases from V and 1 base from J; junction bases left unmatched: 7. Here the CDR3 DNA reads TGTGCCTGGAGCCTAGGGCTAGCGGGATCCTACAATGAGCAGTTCTTC. Protein sequence: CAWSLGLAGSYNEQFF.

V is TRBV9 and J is TRBJ2-1; the match to TRBD2 covers 14 bases. This CDR3 is built from 18 residues. V gave up 4 bases and J gave up 10 bases; unmatched junction bases: 16. The germline V gene encodes CDR1 SGDLS and CDR2 YYNGEE. The CDR3 loop is CASSLEALTSGREGEQFF. Written as DNA, the CDR3 is TGTGCCAGCAGCCTCGAAGCCCTGACTAGCGGGAGGGAGGGGGAGCAGTTCTTC.

V gene TRBV18 combines with J gene TRBJ2-5; possibly TRBD2 for D (6 bases). The CDR3 contains 16 residues. The V end lost 5 bases, the J end lost 4 bases, and 20 bases lay between the germline ends. Germline CDR1 KGHSH, CDR2 LQKENI. CDR3 residues: CASSANSGPRGETQYF. CDR3 DNA sequence: TGTGCCAGCTCAGCGAATAGCGGCCCAAGGGGAGAGACCCAGTACTTC.

V and J are TRBV19 and TRBJ2-7, with TRBD2 matching 7 bases. The CDR3 consists of 15 residues. The germline V gene encodes CDR1 LNHDA and CDR2 SQIVND (reference sequence). The junction had 14 bases not matched to a gene; V was cut back by 10 bases and J by 2 bases. The CDR3 DNA reads TGTGCCACCTCGGGCGGGACTACCCAAACCTACGAGCAGTACTTC. This translates into CATSGGTTQTYEQYF.

This chain joins TRBV7-2 and TRBJ2-7; maybe TRBD1 (6 bases). Germline CDR1 and CDR2: SGHTA and FQGNSA. The ends were cut back, 5 bases at V and 4 bases at J, with 9 bases in the middle. This CDR3 has 12 residues. CDR3 nucleotides: TGTGCCAGCAGCATTCAGGGGTACGAGCAGTACTTC. Translation gives CASSIQGYEQYF.

J is TRBJ1-3 and V is TRBV30; 8 bases fit TRBD1. V gave up 0 bases and J gave up 0 bases; unmatched junction bases: 4. The length of the CDR3 is 16 residues. Looked up from germline, CDR1 is GTSNPN and CDR2 is SVGIG (reference sequence). CDR3 DNA: TGTGCCTGGAGTGTGGGACAGGTCCGCTCTGGAAACACCATATATTTT. It translates to CAWSVGQVRSGNTIYF.